Included here is one T cell receptor (beta chain) sequence, with context. There is no known antigen for this receptor. Base qualities are not provided; no much larger clone lies one nucleotide away. TCRbeta CDR3 regions were amplified from genomic DNA using the immunoSEQ Assay, a bias-controlled multiplex PCR. As for how the authors treated the data: Within the assay, amplification of reference gene primers was used to estimate how many nucleated cells each sample contained. To quantify the absolute abundance of each unique TCRbeta CDR3 rearrangement, sequence reads were collapsed and filtered. For each sample, productive Simpson clonality was calculated as the square root of Simpson's diversity index across productive rearrangements. The immuneACCESS repertoire file appears here via TCRdb, limited to in-frame rearrangements. These files lack a portion of the clones; in checked studies, under half of the deficit traces to unresolved V genes, and the cause of the others is not known. V and J calls and clone size are as listed in that table; D and trimming were resolved from the DNA. Present in this sample are 70,000 to 95,000 clones, over 75% of which were seen just once. The ten largest make up roughly 5% of the sample.

The source of the sample is a study of blood T cell repertoires in COVID-19 (TCRdb year 2020). Looking at the study overall: The collaborator samples originated in the United States, Italy and Spain and spanned the acute and convalescent phases of COVID-19. The material from the prospective study consisted of cDNA or gDNA derived from T cells, B-cell-depleted T cells, or PBMCs. Subjects who had been exposed to COVID-19, were actively infected with it, or had recovered from it provided the deeply sampled blood TCRbeta repertoires that made up the dataset. The repertoires were made available in a free public database intended to serve as a resource for research on the immune response to SARS-CoV-2. The samples were drawn from the first 160 participants of the ongoing ImmuneRACE study and from more than 1,000 subjects provided by 6 global collaborators. The sample metadata nearly always contained a de-identified subject ID, COVID-19 status, age in years and sex. Where available, HLA class I and class II types were obtained from metadata supplied by the sample provider rather than from assay-based typing. Overall study outcomes, separate from this receptor: The amount of clinical and demographic metadata varied by source and participant and was provided uncurated.

The collaborating institutions used their own protocols to collect whole blood in K2EDTA tubes. For TCRbeta analysis, collaborators shipped samples as frozen whole blood, isolated PBMCs, or DNA extracted from either of those sample types. CDR1 is given as LNHDA and CDR2 as SQIVND, both from the germline V gene (reference sequence). V and J lose 3 bases and 2 bases, and a span of 16 bases separates them. The CDR3, from cysteine to phenylalanine, totals 16 residues. Of the read, only the CDR3 DNA is kept; its 48 bases are in frame from base 1. The origin of this receptor is a man aged 45-60 years with active COVID-19. Sequences were obtained from peripheral blood. This receptor chain uses TRBV19 and TRBJ2-5; TRBD2 might be the D gene, on 6 matching bases. The DNA sequence reads TGTGCCAGTAGTATTAGGAGAGGAGGGGCTCAAGAGACCCAGTACTTC. Its coded protein is CASSIRRGGAQETQYF.